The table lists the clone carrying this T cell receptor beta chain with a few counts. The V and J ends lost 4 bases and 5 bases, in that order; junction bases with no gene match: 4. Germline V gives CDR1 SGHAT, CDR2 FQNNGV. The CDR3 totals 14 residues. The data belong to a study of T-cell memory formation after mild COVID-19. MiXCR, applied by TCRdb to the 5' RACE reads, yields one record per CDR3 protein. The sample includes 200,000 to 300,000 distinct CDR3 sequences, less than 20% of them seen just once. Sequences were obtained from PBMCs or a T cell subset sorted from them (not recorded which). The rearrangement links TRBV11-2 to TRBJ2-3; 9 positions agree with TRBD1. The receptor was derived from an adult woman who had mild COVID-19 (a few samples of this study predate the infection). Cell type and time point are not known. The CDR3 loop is CASSSQGAVDTQYF. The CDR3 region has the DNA TGTGCCAGCAGCTCACAGGGGGCAGTAGATACGCAGTATTTT. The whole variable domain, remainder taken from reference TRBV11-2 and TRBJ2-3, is EAGVAQSPRYKIIEKRQSVAFWCNPISGHATLYWYQQILGQGPKLLIQFQNNGVVDDSQLPKDRFSAERLKGVDSTLKIQPAKLEDSAVYLCASSSQGAVDTQYFGPGTRLTVL.